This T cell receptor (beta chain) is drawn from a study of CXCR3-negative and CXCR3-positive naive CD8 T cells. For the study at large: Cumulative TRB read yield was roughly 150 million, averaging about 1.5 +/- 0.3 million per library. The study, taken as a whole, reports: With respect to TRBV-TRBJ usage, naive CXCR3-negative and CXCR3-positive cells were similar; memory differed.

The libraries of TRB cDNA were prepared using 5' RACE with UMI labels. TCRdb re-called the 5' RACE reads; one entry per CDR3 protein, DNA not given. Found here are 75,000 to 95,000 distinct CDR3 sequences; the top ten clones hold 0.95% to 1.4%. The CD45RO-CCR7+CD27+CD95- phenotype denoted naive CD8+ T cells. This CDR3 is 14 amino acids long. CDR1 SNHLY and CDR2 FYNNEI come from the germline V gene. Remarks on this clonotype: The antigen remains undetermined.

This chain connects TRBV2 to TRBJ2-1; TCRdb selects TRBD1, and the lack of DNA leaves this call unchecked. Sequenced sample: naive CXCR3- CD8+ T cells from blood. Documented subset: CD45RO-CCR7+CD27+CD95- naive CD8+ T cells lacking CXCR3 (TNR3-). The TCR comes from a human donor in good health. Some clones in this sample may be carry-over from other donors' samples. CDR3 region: CASRPRDRDNEQFF.